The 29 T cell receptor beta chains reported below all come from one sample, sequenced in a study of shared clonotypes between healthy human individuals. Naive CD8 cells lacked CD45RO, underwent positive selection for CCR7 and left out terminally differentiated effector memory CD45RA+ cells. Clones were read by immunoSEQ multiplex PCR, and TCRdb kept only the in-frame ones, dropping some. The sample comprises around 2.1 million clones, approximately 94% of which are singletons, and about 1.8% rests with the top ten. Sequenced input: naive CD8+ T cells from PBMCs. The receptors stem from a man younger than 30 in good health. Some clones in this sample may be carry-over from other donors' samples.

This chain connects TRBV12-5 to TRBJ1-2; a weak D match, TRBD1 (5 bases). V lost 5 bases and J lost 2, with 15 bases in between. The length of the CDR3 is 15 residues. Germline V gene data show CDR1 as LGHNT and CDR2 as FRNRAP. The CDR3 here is CASGPPGLLNYGYTF. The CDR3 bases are TGTGCTAGTGGTCCTCCGGGACTCCTGAACTATGGCTACACCTTC.

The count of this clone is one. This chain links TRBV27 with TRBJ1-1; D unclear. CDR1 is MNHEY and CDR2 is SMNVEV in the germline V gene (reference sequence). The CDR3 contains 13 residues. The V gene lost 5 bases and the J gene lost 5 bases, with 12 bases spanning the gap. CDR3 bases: TGTGCCAGCAGTACATCTCCCTGGACTGAAGCTTTCTTT. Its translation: CASSTSPWTEAFF.

The DNA for the CDR3 is TGCAGCGTTGTCCCCCCTGGACAGGGCAGCTACACCTTC. It is translated as CSVVPPGQGSYTF. V and J are TRBV29-1 and TRBJ1-2; the match to TRBD1 covers 8 bases. V shed 4 bases and J 9 bases; nucleotides not matched to a gene: 10. The CDR3 contains 13 residues. Germline V gives CDR1 SQVTM, CDR2 ANQGSEA.

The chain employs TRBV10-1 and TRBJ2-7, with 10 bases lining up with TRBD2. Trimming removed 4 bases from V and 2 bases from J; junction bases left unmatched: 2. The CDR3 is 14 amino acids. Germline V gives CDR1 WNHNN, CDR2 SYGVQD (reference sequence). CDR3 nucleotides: TGCGCCAGCAGTGCTAGCGGGAGAACCTACGAGCAGTACTTC. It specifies CASSASGRTYEQYF.

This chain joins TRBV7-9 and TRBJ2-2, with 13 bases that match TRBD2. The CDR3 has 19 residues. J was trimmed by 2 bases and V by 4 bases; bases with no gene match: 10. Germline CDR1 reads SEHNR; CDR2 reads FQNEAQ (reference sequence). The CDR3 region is CASSSGLAGPAENTGELFF. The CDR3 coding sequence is TGTGCCAGCAGCTCGGGACTAGCGGGACCCGCTGAAAACACCGGGGAGCTGTTTTTT.

CDR3 in amino acids: CASRPRAGDTQYF. The CDR3 DNA reads as TGTGCCTCACGTCCCCGGGCCGGAGATACGCAGTATTTT. V and J are TRBV27 and TRBJ2-3; D unresolved. V lost 11 bases and J lost 5, with 17 bases in between. Germline CDR1 and CDR2: MNHEY and SMNVEV (reference sequence). The CDR3 totals 13 residues.

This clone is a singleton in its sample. CDR3 bases: TGTGCCAGCAGCCCTTTAGGGGAACGGGACACCGGGGAGCTGTTTTTT. It codes for CASSPLGERDTGELFF. The chain carries TRBV7-6 and TRBJ2-2; maybe TRBD1 (5 bases). Trimming left V 5 bases short and J 3 bases short, with 16 bases between. Germline V gives CDR1 SGHVS, CDR2 FNYEAQ. The CDR3 is made up of 16 amino acids.

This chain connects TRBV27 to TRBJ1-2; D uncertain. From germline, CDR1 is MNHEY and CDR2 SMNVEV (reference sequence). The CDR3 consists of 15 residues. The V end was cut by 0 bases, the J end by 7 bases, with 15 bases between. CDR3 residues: CASSLSSPWTGGYTF. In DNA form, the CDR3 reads TGTGCCAGCAGTTTATCGTCTCCCTGGACGGGTGGCTACACCTTC.

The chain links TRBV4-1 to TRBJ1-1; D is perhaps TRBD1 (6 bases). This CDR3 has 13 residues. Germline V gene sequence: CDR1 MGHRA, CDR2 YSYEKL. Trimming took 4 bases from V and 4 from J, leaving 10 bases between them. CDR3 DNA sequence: TGCGCCAGCAGCCGAACAGGGAGCACTGAAGCTTTCTTT. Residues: CASSRTGSTEAFF.

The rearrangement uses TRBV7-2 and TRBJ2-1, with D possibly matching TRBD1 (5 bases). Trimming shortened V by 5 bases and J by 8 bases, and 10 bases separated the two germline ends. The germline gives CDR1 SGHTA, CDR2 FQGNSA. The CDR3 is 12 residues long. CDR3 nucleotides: TGTGCCAGCAGCCCCAGGGTTGATGAGCAGTTCTTC. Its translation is CASSPRVDEQFF.

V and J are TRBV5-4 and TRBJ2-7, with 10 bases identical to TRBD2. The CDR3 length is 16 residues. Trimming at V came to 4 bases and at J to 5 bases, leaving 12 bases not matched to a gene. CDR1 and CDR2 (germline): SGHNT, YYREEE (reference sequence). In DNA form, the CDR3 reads TGTGCCAGCAGCACTGCGGGAGCGGGAGGGCCCGACGAGCAGTACTTC. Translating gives CASSTAGAGGPDEQYF.

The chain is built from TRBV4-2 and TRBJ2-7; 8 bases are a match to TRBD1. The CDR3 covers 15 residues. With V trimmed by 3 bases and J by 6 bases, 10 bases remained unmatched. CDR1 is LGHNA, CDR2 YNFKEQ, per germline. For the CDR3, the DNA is TGTGCCAGCAGCCACACGACAGGGGATATGGGCGAGCAGTACTTC. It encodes CASSHTTGDMGEQYF.

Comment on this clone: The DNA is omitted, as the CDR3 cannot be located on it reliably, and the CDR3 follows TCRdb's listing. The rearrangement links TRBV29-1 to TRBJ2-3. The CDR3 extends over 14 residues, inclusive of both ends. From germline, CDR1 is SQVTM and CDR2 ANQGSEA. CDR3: CSVGPGVSTDTQYF.

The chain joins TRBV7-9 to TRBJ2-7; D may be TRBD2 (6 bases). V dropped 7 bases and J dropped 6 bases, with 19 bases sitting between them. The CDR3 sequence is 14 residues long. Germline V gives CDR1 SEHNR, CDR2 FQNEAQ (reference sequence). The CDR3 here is CASTPPSSSVEQYF. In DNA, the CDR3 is TGTGCCAGCACTCCTCCCTCATCTAGCGTCGAGCAGTACTTC.

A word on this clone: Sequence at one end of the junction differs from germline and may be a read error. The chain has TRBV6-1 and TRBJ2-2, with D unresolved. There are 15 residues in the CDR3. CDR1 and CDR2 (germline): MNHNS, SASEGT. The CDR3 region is CASSEVSLNAGELFF. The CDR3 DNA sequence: TGTGCCAGCAGTGAGGTCTCACTGAACGCCGGGGAGCTGTTTTTT.

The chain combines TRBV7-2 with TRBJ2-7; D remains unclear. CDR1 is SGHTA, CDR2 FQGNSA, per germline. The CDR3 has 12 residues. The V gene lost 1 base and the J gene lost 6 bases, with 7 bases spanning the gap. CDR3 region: CASSLGTLEQYF. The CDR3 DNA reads TGTGCCAGCAGCTTAGGCACGCTCGAGCAGTACTTC.

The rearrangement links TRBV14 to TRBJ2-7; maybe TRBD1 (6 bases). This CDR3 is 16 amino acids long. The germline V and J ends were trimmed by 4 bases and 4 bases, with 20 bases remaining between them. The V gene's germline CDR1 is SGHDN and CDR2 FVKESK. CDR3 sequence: CASSLKAQGNPYEQYF. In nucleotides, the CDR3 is TGTGCCAGCAGCCTTAAGGCGCAGGGGAACCCATACGAGCAGTACTTC.

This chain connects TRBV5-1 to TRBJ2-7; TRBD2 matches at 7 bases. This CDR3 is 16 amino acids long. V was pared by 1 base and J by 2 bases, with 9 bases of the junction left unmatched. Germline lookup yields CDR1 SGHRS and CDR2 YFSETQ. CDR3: CASSLPSSGPTYEQYF. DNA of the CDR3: TGCGCCAGCAGCTTGCCCTCTAGCGGACCAACCTACGAGCAGTACTTC.

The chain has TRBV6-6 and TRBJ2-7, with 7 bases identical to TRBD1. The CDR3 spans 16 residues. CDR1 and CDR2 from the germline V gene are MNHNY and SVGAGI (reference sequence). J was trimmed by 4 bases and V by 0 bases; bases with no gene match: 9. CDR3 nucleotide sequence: TGTGCCAGCAGTTACTCCATCGGGACAGAACTTTACGAGCAGTACTTC. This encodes CASSYSIGTELYEQYF.

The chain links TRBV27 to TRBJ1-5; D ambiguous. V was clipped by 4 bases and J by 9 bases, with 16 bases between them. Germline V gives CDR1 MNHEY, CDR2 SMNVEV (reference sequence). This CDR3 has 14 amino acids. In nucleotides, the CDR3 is TGTGCCAGCAGTTCGCCCGGACCGATGGGGCCCCAGCATTTT. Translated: CASSSPGPMGPQHF.

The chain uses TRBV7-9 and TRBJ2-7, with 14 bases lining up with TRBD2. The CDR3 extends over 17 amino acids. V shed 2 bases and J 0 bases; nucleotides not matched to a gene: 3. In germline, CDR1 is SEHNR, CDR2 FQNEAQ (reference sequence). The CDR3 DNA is TGTGCCAGCAGCTTAAGGGGACTAGCGGGAGACTCCTACGAGCAGTACTTC. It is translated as CASSLRGLAGDSYEQYF. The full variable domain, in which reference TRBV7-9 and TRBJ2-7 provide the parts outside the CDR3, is DTGVSQNPRHKITKRGQNVTFRCDPISEHNRLYWYRQTLGQGPEFLTYFQNEAQLEKSRLLSDRFSAERPKGSFSTLEIQRTEQGDSAMYLCASSLRGLAGDSYEQYFGPGTRLTVT.

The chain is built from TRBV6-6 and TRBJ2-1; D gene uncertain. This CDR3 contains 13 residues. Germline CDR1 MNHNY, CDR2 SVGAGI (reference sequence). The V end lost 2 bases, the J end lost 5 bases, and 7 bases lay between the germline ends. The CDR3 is CASSYREHNEQFF. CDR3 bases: TGTGCCAGCAGTTACAGGGAACACAATGAGCAGTTCTTC.

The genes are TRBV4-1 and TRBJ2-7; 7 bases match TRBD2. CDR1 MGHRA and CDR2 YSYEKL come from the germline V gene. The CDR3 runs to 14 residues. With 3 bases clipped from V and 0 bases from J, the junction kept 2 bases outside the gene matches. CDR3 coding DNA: TGCGCCAGCAGCCAGGGGACTAACTCCTACGAGCAGTACTTC. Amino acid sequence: CASSQGTNSYEQYF.

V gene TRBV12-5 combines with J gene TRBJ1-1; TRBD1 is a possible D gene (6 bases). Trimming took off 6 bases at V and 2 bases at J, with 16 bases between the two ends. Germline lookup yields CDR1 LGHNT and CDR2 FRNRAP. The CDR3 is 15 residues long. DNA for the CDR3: TGTGCTAGTGGCCCTCAGACAGGCTCAAACACTGAAGCTTTCTTT. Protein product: CASGPQTGSNTEAFF.

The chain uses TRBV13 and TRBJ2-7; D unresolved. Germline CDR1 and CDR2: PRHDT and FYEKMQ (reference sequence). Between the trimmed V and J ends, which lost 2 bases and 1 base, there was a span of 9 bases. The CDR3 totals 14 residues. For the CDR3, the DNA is TGTGCCAGCAGCTTACGGGTAAAATCCTACGAGCAGTACTTC. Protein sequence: CASSLRVKSYEQYF.

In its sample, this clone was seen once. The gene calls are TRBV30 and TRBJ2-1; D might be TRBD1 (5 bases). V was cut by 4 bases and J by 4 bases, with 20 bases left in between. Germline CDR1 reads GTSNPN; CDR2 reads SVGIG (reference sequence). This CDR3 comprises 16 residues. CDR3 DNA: TGTGCCTGGAACCATGGTGACAGCCCTCAGTACAATGAGCAGTTCTTC. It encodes CAWNHGDSPQYNEQFF.

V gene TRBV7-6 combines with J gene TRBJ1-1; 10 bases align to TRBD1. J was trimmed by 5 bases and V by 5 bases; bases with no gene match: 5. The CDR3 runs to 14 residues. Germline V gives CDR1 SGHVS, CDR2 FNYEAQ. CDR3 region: CASSDGTGVTEAFF. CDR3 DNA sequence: TGTGCCAGCAGCGACGGGACAGGGGTGACTGAAGCTTTCTTT.

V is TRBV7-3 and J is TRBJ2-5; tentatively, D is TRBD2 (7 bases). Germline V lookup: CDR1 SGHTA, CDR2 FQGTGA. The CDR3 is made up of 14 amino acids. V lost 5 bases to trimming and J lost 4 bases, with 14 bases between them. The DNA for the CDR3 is TGTGCCAGCAGCGCCTCGGGGGGCAGAGAGACCCAGTACTTC. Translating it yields CASSASGGRETQYF. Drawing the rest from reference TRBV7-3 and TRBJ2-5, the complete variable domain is GAGVSQTPSNKVTEKGKYVELRCDPISGHTALYWYRQSLGQGPEFLIYFQGTGAADDSGLPNDRFFAVRPEGSVSTLKIQRTERGDSAVYLCASSASGGRETQYFGPGTRLLVL.

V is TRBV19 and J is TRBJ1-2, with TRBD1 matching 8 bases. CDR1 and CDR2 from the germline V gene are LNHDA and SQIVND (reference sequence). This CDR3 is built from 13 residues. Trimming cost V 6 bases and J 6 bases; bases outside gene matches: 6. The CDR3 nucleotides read TGTGCCAGTAGCCAGACAGGGGTGGATGGCTACACCTTC. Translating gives CASSQTGVDGYTF. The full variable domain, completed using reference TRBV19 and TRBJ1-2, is DGGITQSPKYLFRKEGQNVTLSCEQNLNHDAMYWYRQDPGQGLRLIYYSQIVNDFQKGDIAEGYSVSREKKESFPLTVTSAQKNPTAFYLCASSQTGVDGYTFGSGTRLTVV.